A single sample gave rise to the 18 T cell receptor beta chains below, sequenced in a study of shared clonotypes between healthy human individuals. Clones were sequenced by immunoSEQ multiplex PCR, and TCRdb holds only the in-frame ones, with some missing. The sample carries over a million clones, about 75% recorded once. Sequenced input: memory CD4+ T cells sorted from blood. Regarding subset: CD45RA-negative fraction. The origin of the receptors is a man younger than 35 in good health.

V gene TRBV19 combines with J gene TRBJ2-1; 9 bases map to TRBD1. V was clipped by 0 bases and J by 1 base; unmatched bases: 10. The CDR3 loop spans 19 amino acids. Germline-derived CDR1 and CDR2 are LNHDA and SQIVND (reference sequence). The CDR3 bases are TGTGCCAGTAGTATAGATAGGACAGGGGCCTACCCTTCCTACAATGAGCAGTTCTTC. It translates to CASSIDRTGAYPSYNEQFF.

V usage is TRBV6-4 and J usage is TRBJ2-1; TRBD1 might be the D (6 bases). V was trimmed by 7 bases and J by 4 bases, leaving 17 bases between them. The germline gives CDR1 MRHNA, CDR2 SNTAGT. This CDR3 has 15 amino acids. CDR3 coding DNA: TGTGCCAGCACCCCCGGGACACCAAAATACAATGAGCAGTTCTTC. Protein: CASTPGTPKYNEQFF.

The chain recombines TRBV6-5 with TRBJ2-3; D unclear. In germline, CDR1 is MNHEY, CDR2 SVGAGI. This CDR3 contains 15 residues. V lost 5 bases to trimming and J lost 1 base, with 13 bases between them. CDR3 in DNA: TGTGCCAGCAGTCCCATACTAAAGGGCACAGATACGCAGTATTTT. Protein product: CASSPILKGTDTQYF.

The chain uses TRBV6-1 and TRBJ1-5; 7 bases match TRBD1. The germline gives CDR1 MNHNS, CDR2 SASEGT. Trimming removed 3 bases from V and 6 bases from J; junction bases left unmatched: 8. The CDR3 spans 15 residues. DNA for the CDR3: TGTGCCAGCAGTGAGACCGACAGGGTAGGTCAGCCCCAGCATTTT. It codes for CASSETDRVGQPQHF.

The rearrangement links TRBV30 to TRBJ2-3; TRBD2 aligns across 8 bases. V lost 0 bases, J lost 4 bases, and 3 bases stayed unmatched. The CDR3 is 14 amino acids. Germline assignment: CDR1 GTSNPN and CDR2 SVGIG (reference sequence). This CDR3 is CAWSVGGGADTQYF. In nucleotides, the CDR3 is TGTGCCTGGAGTGTCGGGGGGGGCGCAGATACGCAGTATTTT.

This clone was seen only a few times. The J gene is TRBJ1-1, the V gene TRBV27; D may be TRBD1 (6 bases). Germline V gene sequence: CDR1 MNHEY, CDR2 SMNVEV (reference sequence). Between the trimmed V and J ends, which lost 4 bases and 3 bases, there was a span of 12 bases. This CDR3 contains 14 residues. CDR3 residues: CASSSPGGHTEAFF. CDR3 coding DNA: TGTGCCAGCAGTTCCCCTGGGGGGCACACTGAAGCTTTCTTT.

The V gene is TRBV18, the J gene TRBJ1-2, with a weak D call TRBD1 (5 bases). CDR1 is KGHSH and CDR2 is LQKENI in the germline V gene. V was pared by 2 bases and J by 5 bases, with 9 bases between. This CDR3 spans 13 amino acids. The CDR3 reads CASSPGRTYGYTF. Here the CDR3 DNA reads TGTGCCAGCTCACCAGGCAGGACATATGGCTACACCTTC.

The rearrangement joins TRBV6-1 to TRBJ1-4, with D maybe TRBD1 (5 bases). CDR3 length: 15 amino acids. With 4 bases removed from V and 7 bases from J, the gap between germline ends came to 16 bases. Germline assignment: CDR1 MNHNS and CDR2 SASEGT. CDR3 nucleotides: TGTGCCAGCAGTGTCGACTATGGGGACGGTGAAAAACTGTTTTTT. Residues: CASSVDYGDGEKLFF.

The sample holds a few counts of this clone. The V and J genes are TRBV5-1 and TRBJ2-7, with 8 bases lining up with TRBD1. The CDR3 length is 14 residues. The V and J ends lost 3 bases and 5 bases, in that order; junction bases with no gene match: 7. Per germline, CDR1 SGHRS and CDR2 YFSETQ. DNA for the CDR3: TGCGCCAGCAGCTGGACAGGGCGGGAAGACGAGCAGTACTTC. It yields the protein CASSWTGREDEQYF.

Regarding this clone: The sample carries other DNA sequences with the same CDR3. The chain is built from TRBV30 and TRBJ2-3, with D hard to call. From germline, CDR1 is GTSNPN and CDR2 SVGIG (reference sequence). CDR3 length: 15 residues. Deletions cut 0 bases from V and 0 bases from J, with 10 bases between. This chain's CDR3 is CAWSVNGASTDTQYF. In DNA, the CDR3 is TGTGCCTGGAGTGTAAACGGAGCTAGCACAGATACGCAGTATTTT.

Concerning this clone itself: The sample contains more than one DNA sequence encoding this CDR3. In nucleotides, the CDR3 is TGCGCCAGCAGCCAATCCCTGGCCGGGGAGCTGTTTTTT. It specifies CASSQSLAGELFF. The J gene is TRBJ2-2, the V gene TRBV4-3, with no clear D. The CDR3 is made up of 13 amino acids. Germline CDR1 is LGHNA and CDR2 is YSLEER. V dropped 2 bases and J dropped 6 bases, with 7 bases sitting between them.

This chain links TRBV28 with TRBJ1-3, with 9 bases that match TRBD1. The length of the CDR3 is 16 residues. Trimming removed 7 bases from V and 4 bases from J; junction bases left unmatched: 11. Looked up from germline, CDR1 is MDHEN and CDR2 is SYDVKM. CDR3 loop: CASTEQGAPDGNTIYF. The CDR3, as DNA: TGTGCCAGCACCGAACAGGGGGCCCCTGACGGAAACACCATATATTTT.

Turning to this clone: Other DNA sequences of this sample code for an identical CDR3. V is TRBV7-2 and J is TRBJ2-7, with D possibly matching TRBD2 (6 bases). The CDR3 is 14 amino acids. The V gene's germline CDR1 is SGHTA and CDR2 FQGNSA. The germline V and J ends were trimmed by 2 bases and 2 bases, with 10 bases remaining between them. The CDR3 DNA is TGTGCCAGCAGCTTACAGGGCGGGGCCTACGAGCAGTACTTC. The encoded protein is CASSLQGGAYEQYF.

CDR3 residues: CASSRGFTDTQYF. The CDR3 DNA sequence: TGTGCCAGCTCTAGGGGGTTCACAGATACGCAGTATTTT. V is TRBV6-5 and J is TRBJ2-3; D is perhaps TRBD1 (6 bases). Trimming removed 8 bases at V and 2 bases at J, with 11 bases between. Germline loops: CDR1 MNHEY, CDR2 SVGAGI. The CDR3 length is 13 residues.

The rearrangement uses TRBV10-3 and TRBJ2-2, with 9 bases that match TRBD1. The CDR3 spans 17 residues. CDR1 is ENHRY and CDR2 is SYGVKD in the germline V gene. V lost 4 bases to trimming and J lost 6 bases; unmatched junction nucleotides: 12. The CDR3 DNA follows: TGTGCCATCAGTGGTATTTCCCACAGGGGGCAAGCCGGGGAGCTGTTTTTT. It yields the protein CAISGISHRGQAGELFF.

V gene TRBV29-1 combines with J gene TRBJ1-1; the D is unclear. Germline loops: CDR1 SQVTM, CDR2 ANQGSEA. The CDR3 has 13 residues. V was clipped by 5 bases and J by 3 bases, with 13 bases between them. CDR3 sequence (DNA): TGCAGCGTTTGTGTTGCGCAAGACACTGAAGCTTTCTTT. It yields the protein CSVCVAQDTEAFF.

The J gene is TRBJ1-2, the V gene TRBV5-5; D gene unclear. CDR3 length equals 16 residues. Trimming removed 3 bases from V and 0 bases from J, with 15 bases in between. From germline, CDR1 is SGHKS and CDR2 YYEKEE (reference sequence). Here the CDR3 DNA reads TGTGCCAGCAGCTGGACTTTAGGAGTCACTAACTATGGCTACACCTTC. Protein product: CASSWTLGVTNYGYTF.

This clone was detected once. The rearrangement links TRBV5-6 to TRBJ1-1; perhaps TRBD1 as D (6 bases). This CDR3 spans 17 amino acids. Germline CDR1 and CDR2: SGHDT and YYEEEE. The V end was cut by 0 bases, the J end by 1 base, with 16 bases between. CDR3: CASSLDLGQTRNTEAFF. DNA for the CDR3: TGTGCCAGCAGCTTGGATCTTGGACAGACTAGGAACACTGAAGCTTTCTTT.